The 26 T cell receptor beta chains presented below share a single source sample, sequenced in a study of blood T cells in healthy people across ages. A J-beta primer mix and a sample-barcoded 5' primer were used in a second PCR of about 6 to 12 cycles. TCRdb reprocessed the 5' RACE reads via MiXCR and lists one record per CDR3 protein. The table shows more than 1.4 million distinct CDR3 sequences, with 42% occurring only once. What was sequenced was blood. These receptors were obtained from a woman between 18 and 30 years old in good health.

The chain is built from TRBV20-1 and TRBJ1-3, with D hard to call. This CDR3 contains 15 residues. V gave up 0 bases and J gave up 7 bases, with 16 bases separating them. The germline gives CDR1 DFQATT, CDR2 SNEGSKA (reference sequence). CDR3 amino acids: CSARDGGIMSNTIYF. The DNA for the CDR3 is TGCAGTGCTAGAGATGGTGGGATTATGAGTAACACCATATATTTT.

Only a few counts were recorded for this clonotype. The chain employs TRBV20-1 and TRBJ2-3, with 13 bases lining up with TRBD2. V shed 0 bases, J shed 3 bases, and the junction held 3 bases outside the gene matches. Looked up from germline, CDR1 is DFQATT and CDR2 is SNEGSKA (reference sequence). The CDR3 runs to 16 residues. The CDR3 DNA reads as TGCAGTGCTAGAGATAAGGGACTAGCGGGGACAGATACGCAGTATTTT. Amino acid sequence: CSARDKGLAGTDTQYF.

This clonotype came up a few times. The chain combines TRBV7-2 with TRBJ2-1; the D gene is possibly TRBD2 (6 bases). This CDR3 has 14 residues. Germline V CDR1 and CDR2: SGHTA, FQGNSA. V gave up 7 bases and J gave up 8 bases, with 18 bases separating them. In DNA, the CDR3 is TGTGCCAGCAATCGCGGACTATTCTTAGATGAGCAGTTCTTC. The encoded protein is CASNRGLFLDEQFF.

This clonotype has a handful of counts. This chain uses TRBV4-1 with TRBJ2-3; 9 bases agree with TRBD2. V gave up 4 bases and J gave up 1 base; unmatched junction bases: 6. The CDR3 has 16 residues. Germline V gene data show CDR1 as MGHRA and CDR2 as YSYEKL. The CDR3 is CASSPNSGGRTDTQYF. DNA for the CDR3: TGCGCCAGCAGCCCAAATAGCGGGGGCCGCACAGATACGCAGTATTTT.

This chain uses TRBV4-2 with TRBJ2-5; D is ambiguous. The CDR3 extends over 15 amino acids. The V end lost 4 bases, the J end lost 11 bases, and 23 bases lay between the germline ends. Germline V gene sequence: CDR1 LGHNA, CDR2 YNFKEQ. CDR3 region: CASSPRNGSYNEQYF. The CDR3, as DNA: TGTGCCAGCAGCCCCAGAAATGGCTCCTACAATGAGCAGTACTTC.

This clonotype was counted at least ten times. This chain uses TRBV5-1 with TRBJ2-3, with unresolved D. The germline V gene has CDR1 SGHRS and CDR2 YFSETQ. This CDR3 is built from 14 residues. Trimming removed 0 bases at V and 6 bases at J, with 11 bases between. DNA of the CDR3: TGCGCCAGCAGCTTGGGACAAAGGACGGATACGCAGTATTTT. Translated, it gives CASSLGQRTDTQYF.

This chain links TRBV7-2 with TRBJ2-3; D is perhaps TRBD1 or TRBD2 (6 bases each). CDR1 and CDR2 (germline): SGHTA, FQGNSA. Deletions cut 6 bases from V and 0 bases from J, with 16 bases between. This CDR3 contains 16 residues. The CDR3 spells CASSRVTGTSTDTQYF. Written as DNA, the CDR3 is TGTGCCAGCAGTCGGGTAACAGGGACTAGCACAGATACGCAGTATTTT.

The chain has TRBV28 and TRBJ2-3, with unresolved D. The CDR3 is made up of 12 amino acids. The ends were cut back, 10 bases at V and 2 bases at J, with 10 bases in the middle. CDR1 is MDHEN and CDR2 is SYDVKM in the germline V gene. The CDR3 DNA reads as TGTGCCACCGACTCTAACACAGATACGCAGTATTTT. Amino acid sequence: CATDSNTDTQYF. The complete variable domain, with remaining parts taken from reference TRBV28 and TRBJ2-3, reads DVKVTQSSRYLVKRTGEKVFLECVQDMDHENMFWYRQDPGLGLRLIYFSYDVKMKEKGDIPEGYSVSREKKERFSLILESASTNQTSMYLCATDSNTDTQYFGPGTRLTVL.

This chain joins TRBV4-1 and TRBJ1-1, with TRBD1 as a possible D gene (5 bases). The CDR3 length is 20 residues. Trimming removed 0 bases from V and 0 bases from J, with 23 bases in between. CDR1 is MGHRA, CDR2 YSYEKL, per germline. CDR3 amino acids: CASSQEWAGFPGVVNTEAFF. The CDR3, as DNA: TGCGCCAGCAGCCAAGAATGGGCGGGATTCCCGGGGGTGGTGAACACTGAAGCTTTCTTT.

This clonotype turned up a few times. The gene calls are TRBV18 and TRBJ2-7, with D uncertain. The length of the CDR3 is 18 residues. Germline CDR1 reads KGHSH; CDR2 reads LQKENI. V was trimmed by 0 bases and J by 3 bases, leaving 21 bases between them. The CDR3 sequence: CASSPPLMGSSSGYEQYF. The CDR3 region has the DNA TGTGCCAGCTCACCACCGCTGATGGGTTCAAGTTCGGGCTACGAGCAGTACTTC.

The gene calls are TRBV6-6 and TRBJ2-4; tentative D call: TRBD1 (6 bases). Germline CDR1 is MNHNY and CDR2 is SVGAGI (reference sequence). The CDR3 loop spans 17 amino acids. Between the trimmed V and J ends, which lost 0 bases and 1 base, there was a span of 13 bases. The CDR3 here is CASSYSGQGLAKNIQYF. The CDR3, as DNA: TGTGCCAGCAGTTACTCGGGGCAGGGGCTTGCCAAAAACATTCAGTACTTC.

The CDR3 region is CASSPTRDEAFF. The CDR3 DNA reads as TGTGCCAGCAGTCCAACCAGGGACGAAGCTTTCTTT. The chain couples TRBV27 to TRBJ1-1, with D possibly matching TRBD1 (5 bases). Deletions cut 5 bases from V and 8 bases from J, with 12 bases between. In germline, CDR1 is MNHEY, CDR2 SMNVEV (reference sequence). The CDR3 is 12 residues long.

A word on this clonotype: An end of the junction does not agree with germline; a read error may underlie this. The V and J genes are TRBV20-1 and TRBJ2-1; D call uncertain. The length of the CDR3 is 12 residues. Germline V gene data show CDR1 as DFQATT and CDR2 as SNEGSKA (reference sequence). This CDR3 reads CSVRDRVGEQFF. The CDR3 DNA sequence: TGCAGTGTTAGAGACCGAGTCGGTGAGCAGTTCTTC.

The CDR3 DNA reads TGTGCCAGCACGTTGGGGGATCAGGCCACCATGACCAACTATGGCTACACCTTC. This encodes CASTLGDQATMTNYGYTF. The chain links TRBV28 to TRBJ1-2, with D perhaps TRBD1 (5 bases). Germline assignment: CDR1 MDHEN and CDR2 SYDVKM. V lost 7 bases, J lost 2 bases, and 26 bases lay in between. The CDR3 spans 18 residues.

In this sample, this clonotype turned up a few times. The chain joins TRBV20-1 to TRBJ1-2; D is ambiguous. The V end was cut by 6 bases, the J end by 1 base, with 12 bases between. In germline, CDR1 is DFQATT, CDR2 SNEGSKA (reference sequence). CDR3 length: 13 residues. The CDR3 nucleotides read TGCAGTGCCCCCGACACAGATAACTATGGCTACACCTTC. Amino acid sequence: CSAPDTDNYGYTF.

This clonotype was counted only a few times. The chain has TRBV5-1 and TRBJ2-7; D is unclear. Trimming shortened V by 1 base and J by 4 bases, and 9 bases separated the two germline ends. The germline V gene has CDR1 SGHRS and CDR2 YFSETQ. The CDR3 spans 13 residues. CDR3 bases: TGCGCCAGCAGCTTGCGCCCAGAGTACGAGCAGTACTTC. Its translation: CASSLRPEYEQYF.

The chain carries TRBV9 and TRBJ1-1; D is undetermined. Germline loops: CDR1 SGDLS, CDR2 YYNGEE. The V end lost 1 base, the J end lost 4 bases, and 8 bases lay between the germline ends. There are 13 residues in the CDR3. The CDR3 spells CASSVNVGTEAFF. CDR3 in DNA: TGTGCCAGCAGCGTAAATGTAGGCACTGAAGCTTTCTTT.

This clonotype was seen a handful of times. The chain has TRBV27 and TRBJ2-1; 7 nucleotides agree with TRBD2. Looked up from germline, CDR1 is MNHEY and CDR2 is SMNVEV (reference sequence). V lost 2 bases, J lost 3 bases, and 10 bases stayed unmatched. CDR3 length equals 17 residues. This chain's CDR3 is CASSLISGEAFYNEQFF. The DNA of the CDR3 is TGTGCCAGCAGTTTAATCAGCGGGGAGGCGTTCTACAATGAGCAGTTCTTC.

The chain carries TRBV2 and TRBJ2-1; 10 nucleotides align to TRBD1. Germline CDR1 SNHLY, CDR2 FYNNEI. After removal of 7 bases from V and 10 bases from J, the junction contained 13 bases not matched to a gene. The CDR3 totals 15 residues. The CDR3 here is CASTADRGFAQEQFF. The CDR3 DNA reads TGTGCCAGCACCGCGGACAGGGGGTTTGCCCAGGAGCAGTTCTTC.

CDR3 in amino acids: CASSFAGHEQYF. In DNA form, the CDR3 reads TGTGCCAGCAGTTTTGCTGGGCATGAGCAGTACTTC. The J gene is TRBJ2-5, the V gene TRBV12-3 or TRBV12-4; D gene uncertain. This CDR3 comprises 12 residues. Trimming cost V 3 bases and J 11 bases, with 13 bases left between them.

In its sample, this clonotype was seen a few times. The chain combines TRBV5-1 with TRBJ1-1; 7 nucleotides align to TRBD1. From germline, CDR1 is SGHRS and CDR2 YFSETQ. J was trimmed by 3 bases and V by 3 bases; bases with no gene match: 8. The CDR3 spans 15 residues. The CDR3 bases are TGCGCCAGCAGCTACCGACAGGGAGGGGACACTGAAGCTTTCTTT. Amino acids: CASSYRQGGDTEAFF.

V and J are TRBV12-3 or TRBV12-4 and TRBJ1-2; 7 bases fit TRBD1. Trimming removed 5 bases from V and 8 bases from J; junction bases left unmatched: 20. This CDR3 is built from 17 residues. The CDR3 sequence is CASSGFTPGTAGRGYTF. For the CDR3, the DNA is TGTGCCAGCAGTGGATTTACTCCCGGGACAGCCGGTCGAGGCTACACCTTC.

Only a few counts were recorded for this clonotype. The gene calls are TRBV6-1 and TRBJ2-3, with a tentative D call TRBD2 (5 bases). Germline V lookup: CDR1 MNHNS, CDR2 SASEGT. The CDR3 loop spans 16 amino acids. Deletions cut 2 bases from V and 2 bases from J, with 14 bases between. The CDR3 DNA sequence: TGTGCCAGCAGTGAACGGCAGGCGGGTTACACAGATACGCAGTATTTT. It codes for CASSERQAGYTDTQYF.

V and J are TRBV12-3 or TRBV12-4 and TRBJ2-7; D gene unclear. The CDR3 has 13 amino acids. Deletions cut 3 bases from V and 9 bases from J, with 15 bases between. For the CDR3, the DNA is TGTGCCAGCAGTTTTGAAGCCCCAACTCGGCAGTACTTC. It yields the protein CASSFEAPTRQYF.

The V gene is TRBV27, the J gene TRBJ2-3, with TRBD2 identical over 13 bases. CDR1 and CDR2 (germline): MNHEY, SMNVEV (reference sequence). The length of the CDR3 is 18 residues. J gave up 1 base and V 5 bases, and 9 bases lay outside the gene matches. CDR3 DNA sequence: TGTGCCAGCAGTCCAACTAGCGGGAGGGCTTTTGGCACAGATACGCAGTATTTT. This translates into CASSPTSGRAFGTDTQYF.

The rearrangement joins TRBV7-9 to TRBJ2-1; TRBD2 aligns across 7 bases. The trim removed 5 bases at V and 10 bases at J, leaving 11 bases unmatched. CDR1 SEHNR and CDR2 FQNEAQ come from the germline V gene (reference sequence). This CDR3 spans 14 amino acids. The CDR3: CASSGRDGSSEQFF. For the CDR3, the DNA is TGTGCCAGCAGCGGGAGGGACGGATCCTCGGAGCAGTTCTTC.